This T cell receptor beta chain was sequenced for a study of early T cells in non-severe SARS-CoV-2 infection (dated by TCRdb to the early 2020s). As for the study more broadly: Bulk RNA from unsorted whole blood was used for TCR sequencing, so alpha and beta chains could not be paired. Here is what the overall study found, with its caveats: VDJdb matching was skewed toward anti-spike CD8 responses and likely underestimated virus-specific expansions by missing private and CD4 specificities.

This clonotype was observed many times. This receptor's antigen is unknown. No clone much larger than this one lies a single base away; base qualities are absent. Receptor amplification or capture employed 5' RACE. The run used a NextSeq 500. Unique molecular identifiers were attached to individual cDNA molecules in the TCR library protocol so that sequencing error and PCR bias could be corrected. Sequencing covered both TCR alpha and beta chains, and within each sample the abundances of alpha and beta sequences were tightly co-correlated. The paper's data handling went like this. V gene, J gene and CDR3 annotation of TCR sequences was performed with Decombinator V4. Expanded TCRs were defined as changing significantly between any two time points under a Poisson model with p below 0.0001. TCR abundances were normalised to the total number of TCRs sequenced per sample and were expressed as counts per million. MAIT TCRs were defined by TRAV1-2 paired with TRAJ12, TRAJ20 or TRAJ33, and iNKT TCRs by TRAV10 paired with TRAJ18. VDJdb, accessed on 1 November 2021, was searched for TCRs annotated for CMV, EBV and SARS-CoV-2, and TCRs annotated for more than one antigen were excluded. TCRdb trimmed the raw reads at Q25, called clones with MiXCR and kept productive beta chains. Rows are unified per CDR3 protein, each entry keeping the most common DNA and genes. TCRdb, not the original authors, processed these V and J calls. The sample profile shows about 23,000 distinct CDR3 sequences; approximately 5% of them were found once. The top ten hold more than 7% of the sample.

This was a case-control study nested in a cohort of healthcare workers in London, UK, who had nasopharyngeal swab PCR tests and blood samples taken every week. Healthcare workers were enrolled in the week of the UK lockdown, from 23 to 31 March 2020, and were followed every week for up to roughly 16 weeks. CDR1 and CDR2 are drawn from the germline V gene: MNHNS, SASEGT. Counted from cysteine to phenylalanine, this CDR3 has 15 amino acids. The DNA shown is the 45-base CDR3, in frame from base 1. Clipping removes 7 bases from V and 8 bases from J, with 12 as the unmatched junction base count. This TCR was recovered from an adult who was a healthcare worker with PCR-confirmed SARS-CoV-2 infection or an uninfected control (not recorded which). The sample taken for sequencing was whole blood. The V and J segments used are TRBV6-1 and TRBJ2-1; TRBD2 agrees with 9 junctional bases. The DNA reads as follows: TGTGCCAGCATTCTTCGGGCGGGGGGGTCATATGAGCAGTTCTTC. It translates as CASILRAGGSYEQFF.